This TCR beta chain emerged from a study of monozygotic twins with cystic fibrosis. Study conclusions and caveats: Median Simpson clonality of approximately 0.0091 suggested naive T cells predominated. J usage was most co-twin-similar in 8 of 16 pairs, V in 13.

Sequenced by immunoSEQ multiplex PCR; TCRdb stores in-frame clones only, minus some. The table lists under 30,000 clones, 96% of them singletons. On this clone: Its antigen is still unknown.

V trimming: 8 bases; J trimming: 5 bases; junction bases outside the gene matches: 1. The CDR3 contains 13 residues. CDR1 is MDHEN, CDR2 SYDVKM, per germline. The rearrangement uses TRBV28 and TRBJ2-2; 11 bases match TRBD1. The source is a girl aged 2-10 years with cystic fibrosis. The sequencing input was blood. CDR3: CASGTGGTGELFF. The CDR3 coding sequence is TGTGCCAGCGGGACAGGGGGTACCGGGGAGCTGTTTTTT.